One and the same sample provided the 28 T cell receptor beta chains below, sequenced in a study of PD-L1 blockade in urothelial cancer. Data came from immunoSEQ multiplex PCR; TCRdb stores just in-frame clones and leaves some out. The table has approximately 80,000 clones, 82% seen once. The starting material was PBMCs, obtained around atezolizumab (anti-PD-L1) treatment. The receptor set was obtained from a man between 65 and 79 years old with urothelial cancer.

The chain combines TRBV10-3 with TRBJ2-1; D may be TRBD1 (5 bases). V lost 6 bases, J lost 5 bases, and 14 bases lay in between. This CDR3 contains 14 residues. CDR1 is ENHRY, CDR2 SYGVKD, per germline. The CDR3 reads CAISGLQGNNEQFF. DNA for the CDR3: TGTGCCATCAGCGGGCTTCAGGGAAACAATGAGCAGTTCTTC.

The chain recombines TRBV14 with TRBJ2-7, with 7 bases aligning to TRBD2. V gave up 0 bases and J gave up 3 bases; unmatched junction bases: 8. The V gene's germline CDR1 is SGHDN and CDR2 FVKESK. This CDR3 region has 16 residues. The CDR3 bases are TGTGCCAGCAGCCAAGAACCGGGGGGACGTTTCTACGAGCAGTACTTC. Translation gives CASSQEPGGRFYEQYF.

This clone was observed a few times. The chain employs TRBV28 and TRBJ1-1, with D unclear. In germline, CDR1 is MDHEN, CDR2 SYDVKM. The V end was cut by 7 bases, the J end by 1 base, with 16 bases between. The CDR3 runs to 15 residues. CDR3 sequence: CASNSMRLPNTEAFF. DNA for the CDR3: TGTGCCAGCAACTCGATGCGGCTCCCGAACACTGAAGCTTTCTTT.

This chain connects TRBV5-4 to TRBJ2-5, with TRBD2 matching 12 bases. Trimming at V came to 4 bases and at J to 5 bases, leaving 3 bases not matched to a gene. Germline V gene sequence: CDR1 SGHNT, CDR2 YYREEE (reference sequence). The CDR3 has 14 residues. The CDR3 region has the DNA TGTGCCAGCAGCCTAGCGGGAGGGCCGGAGACCCAGTACTTC. It translates to CASSLAGGPETQYF.

The V gene is TRBV5-6, the J gene TRBJ2-5, with TRBD1 matching 8 bases. The CDR3 has 16 residues. V gave up 4 bases and J gave up 1 base; unmatched junction bases: 9. CDR1 is SGHDT and CDR2 is YYEEEE in the germline V gene. For the CDR3, the DNA is TGTGCCAGCAGCGGGACAGGTGGAGGGGGCCAAGAGACCCAGTACTTC. Protein sequence: CASSGTGGGGQETQYF.

The J gene is TRBJ1-2, the V gene TRBV27; D uncertain. CDR1 and CDR2 from the germline V gene are MNHEY and SMNVEV (reference sequence). V gave up 5 bases and J gave up 2 bases, with 9 bases separating them. This CDR3 is 13 amino acids long. As DNA, the CDR3 is TGTGCCAGCAGTCGCCAGGCGAACTATGGCTACACCTTC. Its translation: CASSRQANYGYTF.

The chain has TRBV5-4 and TRBJ2-5; 8 nucleotides align to TRBD1. Germline loops: CDR1 SGHNT, CDR2 YYREEE (reference sequence). This CDR3 is built from 13 residues. V shed 3 bases and J 13 bases; nucleotides not matched to a gene: 11. The CDR3 DNA is TGTGCCAGCAGCTCGGACAGGGATGAGCCCCTGTACTTC. It yields the protein CASSSDRDEPLYF.

As DNA, the CDR3 is TGTGCCAGCAGTGTCAGGCACAACAATGAGCAGTTCTTC. Translated, it gives CASSVRHNNEQFF. J is TRBJ2-1 and V is TRBV6-1; D not certain. Germline values: CDR1 MNHNS, CDR2 SASEGT. CDR3 length: 13 residues. Trimming left V 4 bases short and J 5 bases short, with 9 bases between.

The chain links TRBV15 to TRBJ1-1, with a tentative D call TRBD1 (5 bases). The CDR3 extends over 15 amino acids. V was cut by 1 base and J by 1 base, with 10 bases left in between. CDR1 is LNHNV, CDR2 YYDKDF, per germline (reference sequence). Written as DNA, the CDR3 is TGTGCCACCAGCAGAGGGGGCCAGGGGAACACTGAAGCTTTCTTT. This codes for CATSRGGQGNTEAFF.

The chain carries TRBV5-4 and TRBJ2-7; D gene ambiguous. The CDR3 runs 14 residues. From germline, CDR1 is SGHNT and CDR2 YYREEE (reference sequence). V dropped 4 bases and J dropped 2 bases, with 13 bases sitting between them. This CDR3 reads CASSLDPTTYEQYF. In nucleotides, the CDR3 is TGTGCCAGCAGCCTGGACCCTACCACCTACGAGCAGTACTTC.

This chain uses TRBV7-2 with TRBJ2-3; 13 positions agree with TRBD2. Unmatched junction bases numbered 7, after V lost 4 bases and J lost 0 bases. This CDR3 has 18 amino acids. Per germline, CDR1 SGHTA and CDR2 FQGNSA. The CDR3 region is CASSWGTSGKESTDTQYF. CDR3 coding DNA: TGTGCCAGCAGCTGGGGGACTAGCGGGAAGGAAAGCACAGATACGCAGTATTTT.

This sequence joins TRBV18 and TRBJ2-7, with 7 bases identical to TRBD1. V lost 3 bases and J lost 2; bases outside the gene matches: 1. The CDR3 consists of 13 residues. CDR1 and CDR2 (germline): KGHSH, LQKENI. This CDR3 reads CASSPGTAYEQYF. The CDR3 bases are TGTGCCAGCTCACCTGGGACAGCCTACGAGCAGTACTTC. The variable domain in full, completed from reference TRBV18 and TRBJ2-7, reads NAGVMQNPRHLVRRRGQEARLRCSPMKGHSHVYWYRQLPEEGLKFMVYLQKENIIDESGMPKERFSAEFPKEGPSILRIQQVVRGDSAAYFCASSPGTAYEQYFGPGTRLTVT.

J is TRBJ1-1 and V is TRBV30; weak D call: TRBD1 (5 bases). The CDR3 runs 14 residues. V lost 3 bases and J 3 bases, leaving 14 bases between the germline ends. The germline V gene has CDR1 GTSNPN and CDR2 SVGIG (reference sequence). The CDR3 DNA is TGTGCCTGGAGCCTCCGGGCGGGGGACACTGAAGCTTTCTTT. This codes for CAWSLRAGDTEAFF.

The chain employs TRBV2 and TRBJ2-7, with 8 positions matching TRBD1. The germline gives CDR1 SNHLY, CDR2 FYNNEI. V was clipped by 8 bases and J by 3 bases; unmatched bases: 6. The CDR3 runs 13 residues. The CDR3 spells CASYGQGFYEQYF. CDR3 sequence (DNA): TGTGCCAGCTACGGACAGGGTTTCTACGAGCAGTACTTC.

The chain carries TRBV7-8 and TRBJ2-1, with TRBD1 identical over 7 bases. The CDR3 consists of 15 residues. Germline CDR1 SGHVS, CDR2 FQNEAQ. V was clipped by 4 bases and J by 6 bases; unmatched bases: 9. The CDR3 nucleotides read TGTGCCAGCAGCTCCAGACAGGGTCCCTCCAATGAGCAGTTCTTC. It yields the protein CASSSRQGPSNEQFF. Full variable domain (rest looked up from reference TRBV7-8 and TRBJ2-1): GAGVSQSPRYKVAKRGQDVALRCDPISGHVSLFWYQQALGQGPEFLTYFQNEAQLDKSGLPSDRFFAERPEGSVSTLKIQRTQQEDSAVYLCASSSRQGPSNEQFFGPGTRLTVL.

The chain joins TRBV7-6 to TRBJ2-5; TRBD1 matches at 7 bases. The CDR3 has 14 amino acids. The V gene end was trimmed by 5 bases and the J gene end by 0 bases; junction bases not matched to a gene: 3. Germline V gives CDR1 SGHVS, CDR2 FNYEAQ. Here the CDR3 DNA reads TGTGCCAGCAGCCCGGGGACAGACCAAGAGACCCAGTACTTC. This gives the protein CASSPGTDQETQYF.

The chain uses TRBV27 and TRBJ1-4, with 10 bases identical to TRBD1. V shed 5 bases, J shed 7 bases, and the junction held 10 bases outside the gene matches. Per the germline V gene, CDR1 is MNHEY and CDR2 is SMNVEV (reference sequence). This CDR3 has 16 residues. CDR3 sequence (DNA): TGTGCCAGCAGTAGAAGACCGGGACAGGGGAGTGAAAAACTGTTTTTT. Its protein is CASSRRPGQGSEKLFF.

This clone was seen more than once but under ten times. The chain employs TRBV7-3 and TRBJ2-5; 7 positions agree with TRBD2. There are 14 residues in the CDR3. Trimming took 1 base from V and 5 from J; bases not matched to a gene: 4. The V gene's germline CDR1 is SGHTA and CDR2 FQGTGA. The CDR3 here is CASSLMARGETQYF. The CDR3 nucleotides read TGTGCCAGCAGCTTAATGGCGCGGGGGGAGACCCAGTACTTC.

The V gene is TRBV2, the J gene TRBJ1-1; 7 positions match TRBD1. The CDR3 runs to 13 residues. CDR1 SNHLY and CDR2 FYNNEI come from the germline V gene. Unmatched junction bases numbered 4, after V lost 7 bases and J lost 2 bases. CDR3 sequence reads: CASMRGLNTEAFF. CDR3 nucleotide sequence: TGTGCCAGCATGAGGGGGCTCAACACTGAAGCTTTCTTT.

This chain connects TRBV19 to TRBJ2-7, with 9 bases lining up with TRBD2. The CDR3 consists of 16 residues. Germline CDR1 reads LNHDA; CDR2 reads SQIVND (reference sequence). V trimming: 8 bases; J trimming: 1 base; junction bases outside the gene matches: 12. The CDR3 here is CASGAGGFPSSYEQYF. The CDR3 nucleotides are TGTGCCAGTGGAGCGGGAGGATTCCCCTCTTCCTACGAGCAGTACTTC.

The gene calls are TRBV4-3 and TRBJ1-2, with TRBD1 matching over 7 bases. The CDR3 spans 15 residues. Looked up from germline, CDR1 is LGHNA and CDR2 is YSLEER. After removal of 1 base from V and 4 bases from J, the junction contained 6 bases not matched to a gene. CDR3: CASSQADRKFYGYTF. Here the CDR3 DNA reads TGCGCCAGCAGCCAAGCGGACAGGAAATTCTATGGCTACACCTTC.

The chain uses TRBV4-1 and TRBJ2-1; D is uncertain. This CDR3 has 15 amino acids. Germline V CDR1 and CDR2: MGHRA, YSYEKL. V gave up 0 bases and J gave up 8 bases, with 14 bases separating them. In DNA, the CDR3 is TGCGCCAGCAGCCAAGATTACGGAGATAGGCATGAGCAGTTCTTC. This codes for CASSQDYGDRHEQFF.

CDR3 residues: CASSSSGRPDNEQFF. The CDR3 DNA is TGCGCCAGCAGCTCAAGCGGGAGACCCGACAATGAGCAGTTCTTC. The chain carries TRBV5-1 and TRBJ2-1, with TRBD2 identical over 8 bases. Germline-derived CDR1 and CDR2 are SGHRS and YFSETQ. V shed 3 bases, J shed 5 bases, and the junction held 7 bases outside the gene matches. This CDR3 has 15 amino acids.

The CDR3 DNA sequence: TGTGCCAGTACGGACAGTGGCTCTGGAAACACCATATATTTT. Amino acid sequence: CASTDSGSGNTIYF. The chain couples TRBV19 to TRBJ1-3, with D perhaps matching TRBD1 (6 bases). CDR3 length: 14 residues. In germline, CDR1 is LNHDA, CDR2 SQIVND (reference sequence). Trimming cost V 7 bases and J 0 bases, with 10 bases left between them.

The CDR3 sequence is CAISELSGDTDTQYF. The CDR3 nucleotides read TGTGCCATCAGTGAGCTGAGCGGGGACACAGATACGCAGTATTTT. This rearrangement joins TRBV10-3 to TRBJ2-3; 7 bases agree with TRBD2. J was trimmed by 2 bases and V by 2 bases; bases with no gene match: 4. CDR3 length: 15 amino acids. Germline V gene data show CDR1 as ENHRY and CDR2 as SYGVKD.

This clone was detected a few times. This chain joins TRBV6-6 and TRBJ1-1, with 9 positions matching TRBD1. The ends lost 5 bases at V and 4 bases at J; junction bases unmatched: 8. This CDR3 contains 15 residues. Germline CDR1 reads MNHNY; CDR2 reads SVGAGI (reference sequence). The CDR3 nucleotides are TGTGCCAGCAGTCCCGGACAGGGGAGAAGCACTGAAGCTTTCTTT. This codes for CASSPGQGRSTEAFF.

CDR3 nucleotides: TGTGCCAGCAGCCCCGAGCGGGAGGGGTTCTATTACAATGAGCAGTTCTTC. Encoded protein: CASSPEREGFYYNEQFF. The genes are TRBV7-2 and TRBJ2-1, with TRBD2 matching 10 bases. The CDR3 totals 17 residues. The V and J ends lost 5 bases and 4 bases, in that order; junction bases with no gene match: 11. Germline loops: CDR1 SGHTA, CDR2 FQGNSA. Based on the CDR3 plus reference TRBV7-2 and TRBJ2-1, the full variable domain is GAGVSQSPSNKVTEKGKDVELRCDPISGHTALYWYRQSLGQGLEFLIYFQGNSAPDKSGLPSDRFSAERTGGSVSTLTIQRTQQEDSAVYLCASSPEREGFYYNEQFFGPGTRLTVL.

J is TRBJ2-4 and V is TRBV2; D may be TRBD1 (5 bases). Trimming took off 5 bases at V and 7 bases at J, with 12 bases between the two ends. The CDR3 runs to 13 residues. From germline, CDR1 is SNHLY and CDR2 FYNNEI. CDR3 sequence reads: CASSRQSANIQYF. As DNA, the CDR3 is TGTGCCAGCAGTCGACAGTCCGCGAACATTCAGTACTTC.